A single sample gave rise to the 5 T cell receptor beta chains below, sequenced in a study of blood T cell repertoires in COVID-19. TCRdb's table, derived via immunoSEQ multiplex PCR, lists solely in-frame clones and lacks some. The sample lists roughly 290,000 clones, about nine tenths seen once, with 12% in the top ten. Sequences were obtained from peripheral blood. The receptor set was obtained from a woman aged 55-70 years with acute or convalescent COVID-19.

This chain uses TRBV18 with TRBJ2-1, with D maybe TRBD2 (6 bases). With 5 bases removed from V and 9 bases from J, the gap between germline ends came to 20 bases. The CDR3 sequence is 15 residues long. The V gene's germline CDR1 is KGHSH and CDR2 LQKENI. The CDR3 here is CASSTQSGTPGEQFF. The DNA for the CDR3 is TGTGCCAGCTCAACCCAGTCCGGGACTCCCGGTGAGCAGTTCTTC.

This clone was counted between two and nine times. This chain uses TRBV7-9 with TRBJ1-1; no definite D call. The CDR3 consists of 12 residues. The V gene lost 4 bases and the J gene lost 4 bases, with 7 bases spanning the gap. Germline CDR1 and CDR2: SEHNR and FQNEAQ (reference sequence). Written as DNA, the CDR3 is TGTGCCAGCAGCTCTGGGCCCACTGAAGCTTTCTTT. This translates into CASSSGPTEAFF.

The chain employs TRBV3-1 (or the pseudogene TRBV3-2) and TRBJ1-6, with 7 bases fitting TRBD1. Germline V lookup: CDR1 LGHDT, CDR2 YNNKEL (reference sequence). Trimming took 0 bases from V and 9 from J; bases not matched to a gene: 11. This CDR3 comprises 17 residues. CDR3 amino acids: CASSQDSRDRPFSPLHF. CDR3 bases: TGTGCCAGCAGCCAAGACAGCCGGGACAGACCTTTTTCACCCCTCCACTTT.

This chain joins TRBV27 and TRBJ1-6; D not resolved. Germline assignment: CDR1 MNHEY and CDR2 SMNVEV (reference sequence). The CDR3 is made up of 15 amino acids. Trimming pared 5 bases from V and 5 bases from J, leaving 13 bases between. The CDR3 DNA is TGTGCCAGCAGTCCCCGAGGCCAAAATAATTCACCCCTCCACTTT. The encoded protein is CASSPRGQNNSPLHF.

This sequence joins TRBV18 and TRBJ1-5, with 9 bases that match TRBD1. V was clipped by 6 bases and J by 3 bases; unmatched bases: 6. Germline CDR1 KGHSH, CDR2 LQKENI. The CDR3 runs 15 residues. As DNA, the CDR3 is TGTGCCAGCTCGCCGGGACAGGGAGTCAATCAGCCCCAGCATTTT. It specifies CASSPGQGVNQPQHF. Based on the CDR3 plus reference TRBV18 and TRBJ1-5, the full variable domain is NAGVMQNPRHLVRRRGQEARLRCSPMKGHSHVYWYRQLPEEGLKFMVYLQKENIIDESGMPKERFSAEFPKEGPSILRIQQVVRGDSAAYFCASSPGQGVNQPQHFGDGTRLSIL.